This record covers a single T cell receptor (beta chain). Antigen: not known. The investigators split CD4+ cells into a CD45RA+ naive subset and a CD45RA-negative memory subset. These data originate in a study of shared clonotypes between healthy human individuals. Turning to the study itself: The plates for each donor numbered three CD4 naive, three CD4 memory, two CD8 naive and one CD8 memory. General study results and limits: Genetic and exposure-history diversity was limited by the few donors. Rarefaction analysis demonstrated incomplete sorted-subset sequencing notwithstanding large depth.

Per germline, CDR1 MDHEN and CDR2 SYDVKM. The CDR3 is 13 residues long. Trimming removed 2 bases from V and 9 bases from J, with 14 bases in between. This table comes from immunoSEQ multiplex PCR, and its TCRdb copy is limited to in-frame clones, with some not included. The sample includes about 1.5 million clones, roughly 96% of them seen just once. The specimen was naive CD4+ T cells sorted from blood. Subset: CD45RA+ positively selected. The receptor was derived from a man aged 25 to 45 in good health. The chain is built from TRBV28 and TRBJ2-7, with D hard to call. CDR3 DNA: TGTGCCAGCAGTTTAGGCGAGGTGTTAGGGCAGTACTTC. It specifies CASSLGEVLGQYF. The full variable domain, in which reference TRBV28 and TRBJ2-7 provide the parts outside the CDR3, is DVKVTQSSRYLVKRTGEKVFLECVQDMDHENMFWYRQDPGLGLRLIYFSYDVKMKEKGDIPEGYSVSREKKERFSLILESASTNQTSMYLCASSLGEVLGQYFGPGTRLTVT.